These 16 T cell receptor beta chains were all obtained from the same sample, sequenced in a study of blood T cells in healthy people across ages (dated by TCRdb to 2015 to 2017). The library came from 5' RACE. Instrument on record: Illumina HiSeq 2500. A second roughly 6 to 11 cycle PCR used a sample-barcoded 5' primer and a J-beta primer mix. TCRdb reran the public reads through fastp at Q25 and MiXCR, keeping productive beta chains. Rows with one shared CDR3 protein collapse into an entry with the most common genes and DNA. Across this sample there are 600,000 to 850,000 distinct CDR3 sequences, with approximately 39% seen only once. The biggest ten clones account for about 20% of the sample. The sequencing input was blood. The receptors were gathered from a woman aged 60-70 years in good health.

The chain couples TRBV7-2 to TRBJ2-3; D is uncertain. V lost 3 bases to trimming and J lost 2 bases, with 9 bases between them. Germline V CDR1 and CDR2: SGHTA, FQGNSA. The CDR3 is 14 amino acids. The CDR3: CASSFSLPTDTQYF. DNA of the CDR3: TGTGCCAGCAGCTTCAGTCTCCCCACAGATACGCAGTATTTT.

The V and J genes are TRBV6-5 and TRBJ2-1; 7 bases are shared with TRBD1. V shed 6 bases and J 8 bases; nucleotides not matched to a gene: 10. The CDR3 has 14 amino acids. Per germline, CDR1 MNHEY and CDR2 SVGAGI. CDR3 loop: CASSPLQGSDEQFF. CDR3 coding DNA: TGTGCCAGCAGCCCTCTACAGGGGAGCGATGAGCAGTTCTTC.

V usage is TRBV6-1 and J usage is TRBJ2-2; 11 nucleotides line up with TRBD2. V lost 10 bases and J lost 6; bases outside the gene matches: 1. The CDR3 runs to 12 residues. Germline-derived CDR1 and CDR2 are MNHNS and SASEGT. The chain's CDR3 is CAIAGGPGELFF. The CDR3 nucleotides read TGTGCCATAGCGGGGGGGCCCGGGGAGCTGTTTTTT.

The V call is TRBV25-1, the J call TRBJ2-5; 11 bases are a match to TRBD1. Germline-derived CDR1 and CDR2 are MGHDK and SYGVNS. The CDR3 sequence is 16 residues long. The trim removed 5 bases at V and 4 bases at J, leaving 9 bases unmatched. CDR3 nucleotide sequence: TGTGCCAGCAGTAAACCGGATGGGACAGGGGGAGAGACCCAGTACTTC. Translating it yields CASSKPDGTGGETQYF.

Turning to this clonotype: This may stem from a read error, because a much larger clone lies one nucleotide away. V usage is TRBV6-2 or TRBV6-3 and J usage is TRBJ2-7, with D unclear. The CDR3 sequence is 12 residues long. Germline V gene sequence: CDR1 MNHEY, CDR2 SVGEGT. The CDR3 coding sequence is TGTGCCAGCAGTGCAAGCTCCTACAAGCAGTACTTC. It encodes CASSASSYKQYF.

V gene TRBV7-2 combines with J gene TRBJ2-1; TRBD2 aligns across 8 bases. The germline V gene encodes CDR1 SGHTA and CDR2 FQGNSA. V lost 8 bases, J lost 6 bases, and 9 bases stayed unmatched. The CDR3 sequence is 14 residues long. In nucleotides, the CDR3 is TGTGCCAGCGGCGGGAGGCGTTATAGCAATGAGCAGTTCTTC. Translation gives CASGGRRYSNEQFF.

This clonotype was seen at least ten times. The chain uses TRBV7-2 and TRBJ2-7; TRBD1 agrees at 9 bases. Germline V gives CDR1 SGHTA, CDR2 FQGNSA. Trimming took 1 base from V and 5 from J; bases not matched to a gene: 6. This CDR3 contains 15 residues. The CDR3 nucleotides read TGTGCCAGCAGCTTAGTCGGGACAGGGCTCAACGAGCAGTACTTC. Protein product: CASSLVGTGLNEQYF.

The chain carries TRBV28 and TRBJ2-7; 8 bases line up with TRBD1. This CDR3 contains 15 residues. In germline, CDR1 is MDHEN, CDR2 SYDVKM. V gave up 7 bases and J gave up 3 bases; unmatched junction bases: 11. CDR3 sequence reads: CASTPPGQGLYEQYF. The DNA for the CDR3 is TGTGCCAGCACTCCCCCCGGACAGGGACTCTACGAGCAGTACTTC.

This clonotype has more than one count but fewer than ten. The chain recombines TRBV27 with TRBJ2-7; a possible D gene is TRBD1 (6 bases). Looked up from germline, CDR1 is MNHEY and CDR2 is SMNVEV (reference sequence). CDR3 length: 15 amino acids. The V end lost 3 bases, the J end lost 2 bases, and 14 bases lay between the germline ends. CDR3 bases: TGTGCCAGCAGTTTCCCCGGGACATTTACCTACGAGCAGTACTTC. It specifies CASSFPGTFTYEQYF.

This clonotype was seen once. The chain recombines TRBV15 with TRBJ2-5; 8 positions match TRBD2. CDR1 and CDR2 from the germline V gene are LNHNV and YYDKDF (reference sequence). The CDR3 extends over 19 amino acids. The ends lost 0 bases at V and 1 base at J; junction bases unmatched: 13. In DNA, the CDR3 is TGTGCCACCAGCAGAGATCCAGCGGGAGCCCGGGGGACCCAAGAGACCCAGTACTTC. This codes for CATSRDPAGARGTQETQYF.

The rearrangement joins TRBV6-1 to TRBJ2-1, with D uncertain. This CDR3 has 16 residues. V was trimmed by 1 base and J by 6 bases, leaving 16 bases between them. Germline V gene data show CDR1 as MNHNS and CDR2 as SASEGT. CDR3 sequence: CASSEGNLWQTNEQFF. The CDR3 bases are TGTGCCAGCAGTGAAGGTAACCTCTGGCAGACCAATGAGCAGTTCTTC.

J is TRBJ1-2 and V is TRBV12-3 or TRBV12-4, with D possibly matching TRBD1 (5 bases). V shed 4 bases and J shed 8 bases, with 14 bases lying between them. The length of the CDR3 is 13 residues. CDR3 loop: CASSSSGWGGYTF. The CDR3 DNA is TGTGCCAGCAGTTCATCAGGGTGGGGGGGCTACACCTTC.

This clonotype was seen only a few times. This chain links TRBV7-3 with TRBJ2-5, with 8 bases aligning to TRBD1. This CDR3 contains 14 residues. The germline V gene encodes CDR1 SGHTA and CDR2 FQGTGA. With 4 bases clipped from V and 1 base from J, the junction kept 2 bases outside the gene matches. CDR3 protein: CASSWGTGQETQYF. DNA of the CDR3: TGTGCCAGCAGCTGGGGGACAGGCCAAGAGACCCAGTACTTC.

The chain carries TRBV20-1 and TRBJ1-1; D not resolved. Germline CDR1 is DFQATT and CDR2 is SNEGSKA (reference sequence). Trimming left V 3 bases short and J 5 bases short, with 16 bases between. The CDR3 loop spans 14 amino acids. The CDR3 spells CSASSQAVGTEAFF. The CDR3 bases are TGCAGTGCTAGTAGCCAAGCAGTAGGGACTGAAGCTTTCTTT.

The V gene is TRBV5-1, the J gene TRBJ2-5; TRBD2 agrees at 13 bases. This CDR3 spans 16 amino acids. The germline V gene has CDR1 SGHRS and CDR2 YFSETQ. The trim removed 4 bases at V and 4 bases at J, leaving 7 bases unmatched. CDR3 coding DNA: TGCGCCAGCAGCGATGGACTAGCGGGAGTGGGAGAGACCCAGTACTTC. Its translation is CASSDGLAGVGETQYF.

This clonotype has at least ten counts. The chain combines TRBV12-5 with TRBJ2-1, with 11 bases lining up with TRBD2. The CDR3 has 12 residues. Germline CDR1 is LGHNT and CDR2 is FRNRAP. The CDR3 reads CASGLAGNEQFF. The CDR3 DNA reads TGTGCCAGCGGACTAGCGGGTAATGAGCAGTTCTTC.